This T cell receptor beta chain derives from a study of metastatic and nonmetastatic thyroid tumors. Points from the study as a whole: Malignant tumors reportedly showed significantly higher TCR beta diversity than benign nodules in both blood and tumor.

CDR3 length equals 16 residues. V lost 4 bases to trimming and J lost 5 bases; unmatched junction nucleotides: 6. The germline V gene has CDR1 KGHDR and CDR2 SFDVKD. TCRdb ran MiXCR on the PCR reads. The table includes some 14,000 clones, over 25% detected once. All patients were untreated before thyroid surgery. This clone was observed at least ten times. Antigen unknown. The sequenced sample consisted of tumor tissue. The chain combines TRBV24-1 with TRBJ2-3; 12 bases fit TRBD2. This clonotype was obtained from a male donor with papillary thyroid cancer or a benign thyroid nodule (not recorded which). Some clones in this sample may be carry-over from other donors' samples. This CDR3 is CATSDPSGGAIDTQYF. DNA for the CDR3: TGTGCCACCAGTGACCCTAGCGGGGGGGCCATAGATACGCAGTATTTT.